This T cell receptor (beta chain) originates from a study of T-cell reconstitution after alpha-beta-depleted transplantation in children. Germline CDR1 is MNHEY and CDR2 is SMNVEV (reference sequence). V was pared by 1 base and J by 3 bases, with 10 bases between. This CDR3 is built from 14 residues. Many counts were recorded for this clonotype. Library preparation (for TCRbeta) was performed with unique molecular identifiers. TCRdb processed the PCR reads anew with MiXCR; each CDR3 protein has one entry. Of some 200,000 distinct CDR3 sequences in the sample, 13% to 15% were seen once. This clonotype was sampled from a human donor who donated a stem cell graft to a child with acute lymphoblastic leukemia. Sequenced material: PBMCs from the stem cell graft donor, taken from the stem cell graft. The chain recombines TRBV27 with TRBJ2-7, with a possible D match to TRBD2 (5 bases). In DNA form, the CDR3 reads TGTGCCAGCAGTTTATATCCTAGCCTCTACGAGCAGTACTTC. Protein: CASSLYPSLYEQYF.